One and the same sample provided the 24 T cell receptor beta chains below, sequenced in a study of cytomegalovirus exposure and HLA in healthy donors. In the PCR, 60 Vbeta and 13 Jbeta primers were used. Generated by immunoSEQ multiplex PCR, the TCRdb table keeps only in-frame clones and is missing some. The sample lists about 160,000 clones, around 83% occurring once. Sequencing used PBMCs. These receptor sequences come from a man aged 50-60 years in good health and CMV-seropositive.

The V and J genes are TRBV19 and TRBJ1-2; D remains unclear. The CDR3 sequence is 13 residues long. V dropped 5 bases and J dropped 4 bases, with 11 bases sitting between them. Germline values: CDR1 LNHDA, CDR2 SQIVND (reference sequence). The CDR3 loop is CASSSSGSYGYTF. In DNA, the CDR3 is TGTGCCAGTAGTTCCTCAGGTAGCTATGGCTACACCTTC.

This chain joins TRBV9 and TRBJ1-1; D is uncertain. Trimming pared 1 base from V and 3 bases from J, leaving 7 bases between. CDR1 and CDR2 from the germline V gene are SGDLS and YYNGEE. CDR3 size: 13 residues. CDR3 coding DNA: TGTGCCAGCAGCGTAAAACCGGACACTGAAGCTTTCTTT. Its translation is CASSVKPDTEAFF.

The chain joins TRBV29-1 to TRBJ1-2; possible D gene TRBD1, 6 bases. Trimming took off 5 bases at V and 8 bases at J, with 12 bases between the two ends. From germline, CDR1 is SQVTM and CDR2 ANQGSEA. The CDR3 consists of 11 residues. CDR3 region: CSVSQGYGYTF. In DNA, the CDR3 is TGCAGCGTTTCACAGGGATACGGCTACACCTTC.

This clone occurred once. The V gene is TRBV5-1, the J gene TRBJ2-5, with 9 bases fitting TRBD2. The J segment lost 2 bases and the V segment lost 4 bases, leaving 18 bases of the junction unmatched. Germline loops: CDR1 SGHRS, CDR2 YFSETQ. The CDR3 runs 19 residues. In nucleotides, the CDR3 is TGCGCCAGCAGCCCTGGAGTTACTAGCGGGCGACAACGTCAAGAGACCCAGTACTTC. This sequence encodes CASSPGVTSGRQRQETQYF. The complete variable domain, with remaining parts taken from reference TRBV5-1 and TRBJ2-5, reads KAGVTQTPRYLIKTRGQQVTLSCSPISGHRSVSWYQQTPGQGLQFLFEYFSETQRNKGNFPGRFSGRQFSNSRSEMNVSTLELGDSALYLCASSPGVTSGRQRQETQYFGPGTRLLVL.

This clone was counted once. The J gene is TRBJ1-5, the V gene TRBV19; 9 bases fit TRBD1. This CDR3 contains 15 residues. The V and J ends lost 5 bases and 4 bases, in that order; junction bases with no gene match: 6. Per the germline V gene, CDR1 is LNHDA and CDR2 is SQIVND (reference sequence). The CDR3 nucleotides are TGTGCCAGTAGTCTCACCGGGACAGGGAATCAGCCCCAGCATTTT. Translation: CASSLTGTGNQPQHF.

The J gene is TRBJ1-1, the V gene TRBV19; 7 bases match TRBD1. Germline V gene lookup returns CDR1 LNHDA and CDR2 SQIVND (reference sequence). This CDR3 comprises 16 residues. The V and J ends lost 8 bases and 0 bases, in that order; junction bases with no gene match: 12. CDR3 DNA: TGTGCCAGTTCCCCTCCGGGACAGCGGATGAACACTGAAGCTTTCTTT. It is translated as CASSPPGQRMNTEAFF.

V usage is TRBV5-6 and J usage is TRBJ1-2; the match to TRBD1 covers 8 bases. The V segment lost 5 bases and the J segment 4 bases; nucleotides outside the gene matches: 10. This CDR3 has 15 amino acids. Germline V lookup: CDR1 SGHDT, CDR2 YYEEEE. Here the CDR3 DNA reads TGTGCCAGCAGTTTAATGGACAGGGCGGTCTATGGCTACACCTTC. Its protein product is CASSLMDRAVYGYTF.

The chain recombines TRBV2 with TRBJ1-1, with unresolved D. The V end was cut by 10 bases, the J end by 10 bases, with 19 bases between. CDR1 and CDR2 (germline): SNHLY, FYNNEI. This CDR3 spans 12 amino acids. This CDR3 is CAITLGGQAAFF. CDR3 nucleotides: TGTGCCATCACCCTGGGTGGGCAGGCAGCTTTCTTT.

The genes are TRBV25-1 and TRBJ1-3; D not certain. The CDR3 extends over 12 amino acids. From germline, CDR1 is MGHDK and CDR2 SYGVNS. V was shortened by 5 bases and J by 1 base, with 3 bases between the two germline ends. The CDR3 nucleotides are TGTGCCAGCAGTCCTTCTGGAAACACCATATATTTT. Amino acid sequence: CASSPSGNTIYF.

The rearrangement uses TRBV30 and TRBJ2-2; D might be TRBD1 (5 bases). This CDR3 is built from 15 residues. Trimming stripped 1 base from V and 0 bases from J, with 9 bases between. Germline V CDR1 and CDR2: GTSNPN, SVGIG (reference sequence). In DNA form, the CDR3 reads TGTGCCTGGAGTGGGACATCGGCGAACACCGGGGAGCTGTTTTTT. Protein sequence: CAWSGTSANTGELFF. The full variable domain, with the rest looked up from reference TRBV30 and TRBJ2-2, is SQTIHQWPATLVQPVGSPLSLECTVEGTSNPNLYWYRQAAGRGLQLLFYSVGIGQISSEVPQNLSASRPQDRQFILSSKKLLLSDSGFYLCAWSGTSANTGELFFGEGSRLTVL.

The chain has TRBV2 and TRBJ1-1; no clear D gene. The CDR3 extends over 14 amino acids. Trimming removed 6 bases at V and 5 bases at J, with 16 bases between. The germline V gene has CDR1 SNHLY and CDR2 FYNNEI. CDR3 region: CASRPEQGGTEAFF. CDR3 DNA: TGTGCCAGCAGACCAGAACAAGGAGGTACTGAAGCTTTCTTT.

The chain recombines TRBV6-1 with TRBJ1-5, with D possibly being TRBD1 (5 bases). The CDR3 runs to 14 residues. Trimming stripped 7 bases from V and 4 bases from J, with 14 bases between. The germline CDR1 and CDR2 sequences are MNHNS and SASEGT. The CDR3 region has the DNA TGTGCCAGCATGAACAGGTTAGGGAATCAGCCCCAGCATTTT. Protein product: CASMNRLGNQPQHF.

This chain joins TRBV28 and TRBJ2-1; D is uncertain. Germline CDR1 MDHEN, CDR2 SYDVKM. Trimming removed 4 bases at V and 5 bases at J, with 15 bases between. The CDR3 totals 15 residues. The chain's CDR3 is CASSSSFRKHNEQFF. DNA for the CDR3: TGTGCCAGCAGTTCTTCATTCAGGAAACACAATGAGCAGTTCTTC. The entire variable domain, with the rest obtained from reference TRBV28 and TRBJ2-1, is as follows: DVKVTQSSRYLVKRTGEKVFLECVQDMDHENMFWYRQDPGLGLRLIYFSYDVKMKEKGDIPEGYSVSREKKERFSLILESASTNQTSMYLCASSSSFRKHNEQFFGPGTRLTVL.

This clone was observed a single time. The V and J genes are TRBV6-1 and TRBJ2-1, with 7 bases fitting TRBD1. J was trimmed by 3 bases and V by 4 bases; bases with no gene match: 3. Germline V gene lookup returns CDR1 MNHNS and CDR2 SASEGT. This CDR3 spans 14 amino acids. The CDR3 DNA is TGTGCCAGCAGTGCCGGACAGGACTACAATGAGCAGTTCTTC. This gives the protein CASSAGQDYNEQFF.

The chain employs TRBV2 and TRBJ2-3, with 8 bases matching TRBD2. The CDR3 covers 15 residues. From germline, CDR1 is SNHLY and CDR2 FYNNEI. J gave up 0 bases and V 6 bases, and 5 bases lay outside the gene matches. The CDR3: CASRFSGGSTDTQYF. CDR3 nucleotide sequence: TGTGCCAGCAGATTCAGCGGGGGAAGCACAGATACGCAGTATTTT. Combining the CDR3 with reference TRBV2 and TRBJ2-3 gives the whole variable domain EPEVTQTPSHQVTQMGQEVILRCVPISNHLYFYWYRQILGQKVEFLVSFYNNEISEKSEIFDDQFSVERPDGSNFTLKIRSTKLEDSAMYFCASRFSGGSTDTQYFGPGTRLTVL.

This clone was seen only once. The V and J genes are TRBV6-5 and TRBJ1-5; 9 positions agree with TRBD1. The CDR3 loop spans 14 amino acids. The trim removed 5 bases at V and 6 bases at J, leaving 5 bases unmatched. Germline lookup yields CDR1 MNHEY and CDR2 SVGAGI. The CDR3 DNA reads as TGTGCCAGCAGTGGACAGGGGATGGGTCAGCCCCAGCATTTT. Its translation: CASSGQGMGQPQHF.

CDR3 DNA: TGTGCCAGCACTTACCAGGGACAAATGAACACCGGGGAGCTGTTTTTT. Its protein product is CASTYQGQMNTGELFF. The V call is TRBV5-4, the J call TRBJ2-2; TRBD1 is a possible D gene (6 bases). In germline, CDR1 is SGHNT, CDR2 YYREEE (reference sequence). This CDR3 has 16 residues. Trimming stripped 6 bases from V and 1 base from J, with 16 bases between.

The chain uses TRBV18 and TRBJ2-5; 7 bases line up with TRBD1. After removal of 3 bases from V and 4 bases from J, the junction contained 2 bases not matched to a gene. This CDR3 comprises 13 residues. Germline CDR1 is KGHSH and CDR2 is LQKENI. CDR3 sequence: CASSPGQSETQYF. DNA for the CDR3: TGTGCCAGCTCACCGGGACAGTCAGAGACCCAGTACTTC.

In its sample, this clone was seen once. The chain links TRBV6-1 to TRBJ1-1; no clear D. CDR1 and CDR2 (germline): MNHNS, SASEGT. This CDR3 has 15 amino acids. V was trimmed by 5 bases and J by 7 bases, leaving 20 bases between them. The CDR3 region is CASSPIGWLDGEAFF. The DNA for the CDR3 is TGTGCCAGCAGTCCTATTGGCTGGCTAGACGGTGAAGCTTTCTTT.

The CDR3 spells CASSLVGEPHPKNIQYF. As DNA, the CDR3 is TGTGCCAGTTCTCTCGTCGGGGAACCACATCCCAAAAACATTCAGTACTTC. The V and J genes are TRBV11-2 and TRBJ2-4; D is possibly TRBD2 (5 bases). The V end lost 9 bases, the J end lost 2 bases, and 23 bases lay between the germline ends. Germline CDR1 is SGHAT and CDR2 is FQNNGV. This CDR3 has 17 amino acids.

The chain is built from TRBV4-1 and TRBJ1-5, with D hard to call. Germline CDR1 reads MGHRA; CDR2 reads YSYEKL. V shed 1 base and J shed 2 bases, with 15 bases lying between them. The CDR3 consists of 17 residues. The CDR3 nucleotides are TGCGCCAGCAGCCAAGTGGAGCGGCAAGTCGGCAATCAGCCCCAGCATTTT. It is translated as CASSQVERQVGNQPQHF.

The genes are TRBV2 and TRBJ2-5; weak D call: TRBD2 (5 bases). The CDR3 spans 16 residues. Germline V gene sequence: CDR1 SNHLY, CDR2 FYNNEI. The V end was cut by 3 bases, the J end by 4 bases, with 18 bases between. This chain's CDR3 is CASSDGGQDLIETQYF. The CDR3 nucleotides read TGTGCCAGCAGTGATGGAGGTCAGGACCTTATAGAGACCCAGTACTTC.

CDR3 region: CASSLVGGGNEQFF. CDR3 DNA: TGCGCCAGCAGCTTGGTGGGGGGAGGCAATGAGCAGTTCTTC. The chain joins TRBV5-1 to TRBJ2-1, with D perhaps TRBD2 (6 bases). Trimming took off 0 bases at V and 6 bases at J, with 10 bases between the two ends. This CDR3 has 14 residues. From germline, CDR1 is SGHRS and CDR2 YFSETQ.

The chain recombines TRBV18 with TRBJ2-3; 12 bases match TRBD2. This CDR3 has 16 residues. V dropped 5 bases and J dropped 2; count of bases not matched to a gene: 5. Looked up from germline, CDR1 is KGHSH and CDR2 is LQKENI. The CDR3 protein is CASSVTSGSPTDTQYF. CDR3 coding DNA: TGTGCCAGCTCAGTGACTAGCGGGAGTCCCACAGATACGCAGTATTTT.